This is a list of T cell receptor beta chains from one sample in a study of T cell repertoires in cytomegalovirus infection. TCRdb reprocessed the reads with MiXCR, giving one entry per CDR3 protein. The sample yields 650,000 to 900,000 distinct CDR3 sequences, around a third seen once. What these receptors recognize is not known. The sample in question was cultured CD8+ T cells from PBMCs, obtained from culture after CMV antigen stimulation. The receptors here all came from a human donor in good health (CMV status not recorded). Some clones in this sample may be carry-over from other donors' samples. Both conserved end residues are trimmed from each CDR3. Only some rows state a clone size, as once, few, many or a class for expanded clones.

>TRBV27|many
ASSLSTDPSYNEQF
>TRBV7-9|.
ASSGQGIGNTGELF
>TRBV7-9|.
ASSYPYTGSAF
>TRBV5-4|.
ASSLDEEDEQY
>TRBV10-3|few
AISVDRDSYNEQF
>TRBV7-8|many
ASSLEGGGLNNEQF
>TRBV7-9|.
ASSSLVSTGELF
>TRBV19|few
ASIDDIQGYNQPQH
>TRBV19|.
ASTALGALDEQF
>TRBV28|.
ASSRDRGIPEAF
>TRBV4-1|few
ASRWTSGAPNEQF
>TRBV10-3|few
ATVGPGADTEAF
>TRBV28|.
ASSLPGRDSNIPPDTQY
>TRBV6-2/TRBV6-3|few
ASSYSEGAEAF
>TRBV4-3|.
ASSQVQGLAGPYNEQF
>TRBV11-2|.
ASSLVFLAGEDTQY
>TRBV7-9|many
ASSRRVSGDEAF
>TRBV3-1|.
ASSQGTSGVSSPLSAQY
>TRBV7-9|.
ASSGEGGQGIPRLHEQY
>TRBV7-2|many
ASSRLVVQETQY
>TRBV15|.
ATSRPAGAETQY
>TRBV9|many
ASSPSGGLTDTQY